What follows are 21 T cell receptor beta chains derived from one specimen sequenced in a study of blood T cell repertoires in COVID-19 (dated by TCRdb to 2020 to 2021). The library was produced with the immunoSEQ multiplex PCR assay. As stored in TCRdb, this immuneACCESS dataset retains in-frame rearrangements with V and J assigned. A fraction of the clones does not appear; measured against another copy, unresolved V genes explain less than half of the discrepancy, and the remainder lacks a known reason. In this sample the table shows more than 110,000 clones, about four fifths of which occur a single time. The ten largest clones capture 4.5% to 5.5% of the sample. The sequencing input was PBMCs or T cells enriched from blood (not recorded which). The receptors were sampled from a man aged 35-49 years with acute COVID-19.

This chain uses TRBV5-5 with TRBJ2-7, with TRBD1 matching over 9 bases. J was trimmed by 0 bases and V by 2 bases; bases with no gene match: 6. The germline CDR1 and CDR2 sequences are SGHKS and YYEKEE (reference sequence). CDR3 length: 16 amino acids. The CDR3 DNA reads TGTGCCAGCAGCTTAACAGGACAGGGGAGCTCCTACGAGCAGTACTTC. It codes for CASSLTGQGSSYEQYF.

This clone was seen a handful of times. Written as DNA, the CDR3 is TGTGCCAGCAGCCGGGGCCTTTCCGGGGAGCTGTTTTTT. It yields the protein CASSRGLSGELFF. The genes are TRBV3-1 (or the pseudogene TRBV3-2) and TRBJ2-2; TRBD1 is a possible D gene (5 bases). Between the trimmed V and J ends, which lost 4 bases and 6 bases, there was a span of 9 bases. This CDR3 has 13 amino acids. CDR1 LGHDT and CDR2 YNNKEL come from the germline V gene (reference sequence).

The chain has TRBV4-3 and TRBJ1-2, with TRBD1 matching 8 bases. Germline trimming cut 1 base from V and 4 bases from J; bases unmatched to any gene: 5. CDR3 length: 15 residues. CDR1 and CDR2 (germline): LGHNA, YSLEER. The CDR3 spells CASSQGSTGGYGYTF. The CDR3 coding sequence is TGCGCCAGCAGCCAAGGCTCTACAGGGGGCTATGGCTACACCTTC.

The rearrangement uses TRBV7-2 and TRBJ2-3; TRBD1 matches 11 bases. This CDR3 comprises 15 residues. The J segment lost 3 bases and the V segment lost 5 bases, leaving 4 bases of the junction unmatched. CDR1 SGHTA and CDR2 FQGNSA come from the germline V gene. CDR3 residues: CASSRDRGFTDTQYF. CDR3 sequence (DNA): TGTGCCAGCAGCCGGGACAGGGGGTTTACAGATACGCAGTATTTT.

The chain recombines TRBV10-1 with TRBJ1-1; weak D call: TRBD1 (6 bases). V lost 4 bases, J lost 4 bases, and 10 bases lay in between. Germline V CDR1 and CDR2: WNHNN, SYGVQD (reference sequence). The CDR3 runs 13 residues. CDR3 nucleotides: TGCGCCAGCAGTGCTTTCAGGGGCACTGAAGCTTTCTTT. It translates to CASSAFRGTEAFF.

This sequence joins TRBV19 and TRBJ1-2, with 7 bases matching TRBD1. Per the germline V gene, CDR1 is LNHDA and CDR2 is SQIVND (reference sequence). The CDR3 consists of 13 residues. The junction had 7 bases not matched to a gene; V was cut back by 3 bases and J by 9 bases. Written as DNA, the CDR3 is TGTGCCAGTAGTATCACAGGGGATCGGAGCTACACCTTC. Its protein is CASSITGDRSYTF.

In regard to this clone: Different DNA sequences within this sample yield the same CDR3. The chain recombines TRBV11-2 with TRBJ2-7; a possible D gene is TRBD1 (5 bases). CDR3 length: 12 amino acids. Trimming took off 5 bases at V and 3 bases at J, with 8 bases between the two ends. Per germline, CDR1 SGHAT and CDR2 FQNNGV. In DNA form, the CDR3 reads TGTGCCAGCAGCCGTGACAGCTACGAGCAGTACTTC. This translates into CASSRDSYEQYF.

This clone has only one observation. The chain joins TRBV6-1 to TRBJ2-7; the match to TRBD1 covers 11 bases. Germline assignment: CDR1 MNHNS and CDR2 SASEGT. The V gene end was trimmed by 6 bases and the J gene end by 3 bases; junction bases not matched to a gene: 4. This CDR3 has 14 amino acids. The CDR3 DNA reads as TGTGCCAGCAGCATGGACAGGGGGCTCTACGAGCAGTACTTC. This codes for CASSMDRGLYEQYF.

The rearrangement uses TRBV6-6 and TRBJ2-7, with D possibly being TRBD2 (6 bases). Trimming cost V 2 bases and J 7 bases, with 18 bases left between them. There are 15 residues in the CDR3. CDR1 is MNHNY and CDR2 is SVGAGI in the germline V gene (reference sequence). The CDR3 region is CASSYMASDGGEQYF. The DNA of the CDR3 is TGTGCCAGCAGTTACATGGCTAGCGACGGAGGGGAGCAGTACTTC.

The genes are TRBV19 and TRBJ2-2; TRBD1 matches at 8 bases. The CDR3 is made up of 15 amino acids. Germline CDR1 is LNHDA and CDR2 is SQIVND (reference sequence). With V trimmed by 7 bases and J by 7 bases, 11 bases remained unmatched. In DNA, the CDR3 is TGTGCCAGTAATGGACAGGGAAGGTTGATCGGGGAGCTGTTTTTT. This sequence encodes CASNGQGRLIGELFF. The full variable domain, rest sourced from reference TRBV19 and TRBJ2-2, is DGGITQSPKYLFRKEGQNVTLSCEQNLNHDAMYWYRQDPGQGLRLIYYSQIVNDFQKGDIAEGYSVSREKKESFPLTVTSAQKNPTAFYLCASNGQGRLIGELFFGEGSRLTVL.

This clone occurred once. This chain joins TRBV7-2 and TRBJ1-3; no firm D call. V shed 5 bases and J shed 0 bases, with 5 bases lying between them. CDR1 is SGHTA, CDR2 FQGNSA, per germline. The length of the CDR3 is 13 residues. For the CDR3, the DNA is TGTGCCAGCAGCCGGGGCTCTGGAAACACCATATATTTT. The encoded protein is CASSRGSGNTIYF. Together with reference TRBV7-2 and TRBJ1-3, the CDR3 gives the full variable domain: GAGVSQSPSNKVTEKGKDVELRCDPISGHTALYWYRQSLGQGLEFLIYFQGNSAPDKSGLPSDRFSAERTGGSVSTLTIQRTQQEDSAVYLCASSRGSGNTIYFGEGSWLTVV.

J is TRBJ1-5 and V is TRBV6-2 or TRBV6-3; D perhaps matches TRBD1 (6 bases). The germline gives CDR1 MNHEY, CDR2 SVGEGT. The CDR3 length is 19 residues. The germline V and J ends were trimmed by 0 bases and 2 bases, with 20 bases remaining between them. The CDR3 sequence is CASSYSYGLRGGGNQPQHF. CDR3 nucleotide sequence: TGTGCCAGCAGTTACTCGTATGGGCTAAGGGGGGGAGGCAATCAGCCCCAGCATTTT.

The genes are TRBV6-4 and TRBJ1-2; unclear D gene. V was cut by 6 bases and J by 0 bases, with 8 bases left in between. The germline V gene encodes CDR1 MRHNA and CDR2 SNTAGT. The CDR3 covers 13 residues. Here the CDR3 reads CASRAGPNYGYTF. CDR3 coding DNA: TGTGCCAGCAGAGCAGGCCCTAACTATGGCTACACCTTC.

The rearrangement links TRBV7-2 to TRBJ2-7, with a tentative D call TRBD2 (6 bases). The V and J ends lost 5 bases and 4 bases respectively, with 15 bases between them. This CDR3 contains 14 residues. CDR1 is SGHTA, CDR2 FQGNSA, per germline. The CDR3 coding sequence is TGTGCCAGCAGCCCAACAACCGGAGGGTACGAGCAGTACTTC. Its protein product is CASSPTTGGYEQYF.

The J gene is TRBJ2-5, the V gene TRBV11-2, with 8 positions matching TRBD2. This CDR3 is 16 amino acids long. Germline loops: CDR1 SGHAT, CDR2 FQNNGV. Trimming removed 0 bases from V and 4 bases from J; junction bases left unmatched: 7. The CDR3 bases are TGTGCCAGCAGCTTAGATATCCGGGGGGGAGTAGAGACCCAGTACTTC. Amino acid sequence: CASSLDIRGGVETQYF.

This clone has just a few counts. The CDR3, as DNA: TGTGCCAGCACCCCGAGCGGAGCGGGAGTCAATGAGCAGTTCTTC. It is translated as CASTPSGAGVNEQFF. The gene calls are TRBV28 and TRBJ2-1; 8 bases are shared with TRBD2. CDR1 and CDR2 from the germline V gene are MDHEN and SYDVKM. CDR3 length equals 15 residues. V lost 7 bases to trimming and J lost 6 bases; unmatched junction nucleotides: 11.

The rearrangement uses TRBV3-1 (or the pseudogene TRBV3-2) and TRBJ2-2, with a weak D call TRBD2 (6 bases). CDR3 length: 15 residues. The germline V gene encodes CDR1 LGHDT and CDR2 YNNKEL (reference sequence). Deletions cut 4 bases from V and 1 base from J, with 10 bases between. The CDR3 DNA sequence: TGTGCCAGCAGCCTACGGGGGATGAACACCGGGGAGCTGTTTTTT. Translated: CASSLRGMNTGELFF.

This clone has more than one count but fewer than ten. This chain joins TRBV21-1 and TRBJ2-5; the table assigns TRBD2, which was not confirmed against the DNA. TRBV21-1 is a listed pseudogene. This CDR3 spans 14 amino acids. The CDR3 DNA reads TGTGCCAGCAGCCCGGTGGTCGGGTGTGAGACCCAGTACTTC. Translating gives CASSPVVGCETQYF.

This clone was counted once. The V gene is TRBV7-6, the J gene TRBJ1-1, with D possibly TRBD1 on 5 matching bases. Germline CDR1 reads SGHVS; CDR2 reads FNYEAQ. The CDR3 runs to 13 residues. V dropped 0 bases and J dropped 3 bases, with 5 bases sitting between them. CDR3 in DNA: TGTGCCAGCAGCTTAGCAGGGGACACTGAAGCTTTCTTT. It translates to CASSLAGDTEAFF.

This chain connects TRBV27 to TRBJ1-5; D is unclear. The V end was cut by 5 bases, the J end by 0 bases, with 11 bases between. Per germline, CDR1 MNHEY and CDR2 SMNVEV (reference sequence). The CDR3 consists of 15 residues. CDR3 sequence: CASSPYGYSNQPQHF. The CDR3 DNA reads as TGTGCCAGCAGTCCCTACGGTTATAGCAATCAGCCCCAGCATTTT.

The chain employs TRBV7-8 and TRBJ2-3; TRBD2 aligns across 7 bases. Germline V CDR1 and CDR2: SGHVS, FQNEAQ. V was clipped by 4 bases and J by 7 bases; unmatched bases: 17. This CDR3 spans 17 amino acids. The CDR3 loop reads CASSSHDLLLAHNTQYF. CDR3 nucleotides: TGTGCCAGCAGCTCCCATGACTTACTACTAGCGCATAATACGCAGTATTTT.